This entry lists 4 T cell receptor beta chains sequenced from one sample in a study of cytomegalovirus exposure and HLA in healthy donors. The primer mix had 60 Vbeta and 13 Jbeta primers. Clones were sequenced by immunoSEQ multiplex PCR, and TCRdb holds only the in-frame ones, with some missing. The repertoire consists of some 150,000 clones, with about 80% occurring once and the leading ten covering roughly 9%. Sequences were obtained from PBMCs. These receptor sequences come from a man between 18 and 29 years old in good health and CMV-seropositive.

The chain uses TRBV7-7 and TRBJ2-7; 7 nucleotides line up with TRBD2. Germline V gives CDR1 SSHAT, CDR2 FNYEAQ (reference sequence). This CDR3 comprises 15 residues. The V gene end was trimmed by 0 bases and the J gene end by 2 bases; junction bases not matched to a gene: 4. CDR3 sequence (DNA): TGTGCCAGCAGCTTAGCGCACGGGGGGACCTACGAGCAGTACTTC. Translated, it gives CASSLAHGGTYEQYF.

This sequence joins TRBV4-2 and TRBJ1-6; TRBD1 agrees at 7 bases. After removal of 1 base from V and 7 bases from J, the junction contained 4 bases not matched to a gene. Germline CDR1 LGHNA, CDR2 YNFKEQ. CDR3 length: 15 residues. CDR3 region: CASSQVQGRNSPLHF. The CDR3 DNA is TGTGCCAGCAGCCAAGTACAGGGGAGAAATTCACCCCTCCACTTT.

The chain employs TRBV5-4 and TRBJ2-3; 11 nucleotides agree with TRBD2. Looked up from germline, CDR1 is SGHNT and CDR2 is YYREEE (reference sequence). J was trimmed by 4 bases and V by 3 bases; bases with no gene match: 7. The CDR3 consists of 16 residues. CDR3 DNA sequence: TGTGCCAGCAGCTGGGCTAGCGGGAGGCACTCAGATACGCAGTATTTT. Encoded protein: CASSWASGRHSDTQYF.

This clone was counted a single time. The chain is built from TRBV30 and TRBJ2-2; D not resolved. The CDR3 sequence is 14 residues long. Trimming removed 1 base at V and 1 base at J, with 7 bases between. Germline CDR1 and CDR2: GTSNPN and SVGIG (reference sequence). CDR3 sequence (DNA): TGTGCCTGGAGTGGCATCGGGAACACCGGGGAGCTGTTTTTT. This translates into CAWSGIGNTGELFF.